What follows are 18 T cell receptor beta chains derived from one specimen sequenced in a study of blood T cell repertoires in COVID-19. The data were produced by immunoSEQ multiplex PCR, yet TCRdb's version contains in-frame clones alone and is incomplete. The data hold fewer than 150,000 clones, with about 91% observed a single time. Sample: peripheral blood. The receptors were sampled from a human donor in a cohort sampled during active COVID-19.

Of note for this clone: This CDR3 is also generated by other DNA sequences in the sample. The chain is built from TRBV2 and TRBJ1-5; TRBD1 is a possible D gene (6 bases). Per the germline V gene, CDR1 is SNHLY and CDR2 is FYNNEI. V was cut by 6 bases and J by 7 bases, with 22 bases left in between. The CDR3 loop spans 16 amino acids. The CDR3 DNA sequence: TGTGCCAGCAGGGGACCCTTGGGGGGCGGGGGGCAGCCCCAGCATTTT. The encoded protein is CASRGPLGGGGQPQHF.

This clone was detected only once. This rearrangement joins TRBV6-2 or TRBV6-3 to TRBJ2-1; TRBD2 aligns across 9 bases. The CDR3 length is 15 residues. Trimming at V came to 6 bases and at J to 6 bases, leaving 9 bases not matched to a gene. Germline CDR1 is MNHEY and CDR2 is SVGEGT. The CDR3 spells CASSPAGGPSNEQFF. CDR3 in DNA: TGTGCCAGCAGCCCAGCGGGGGGCCCCTCCAATGAGCAGTTCTTC.

The gene calls are TRBV19 and TRBJ2-5, with D perhaps TRBD2 (5 bases). This CDR3 contains 15 residues. The V gene's germline CDR1 is LNHDA and CDR2 SQIVND (reference sequence). V shed 2 bases and J shed 4 bases, with 14 bases lying between them. DNA for the CDR3: TGTGCCAGTAGTATACTCCTAACTAGAGGAGAGACCCAGTACTTC. It is translated as CASSILLTRGETQYF.

A single count supports this clone. As DNA, the CDR3 is TGCGCCAGCAGCTTGGCCACTACCCAAGAGACCCAGTACTTC. Translated, it gives CASSLATTQETQYF. The V call is TRBV5-1, the J call TRBJ2-5; no firm D call. Germline V gives CDR1 SGHRS, CDR2 YFSETQ. This CDR3 contains 14 residues. Trimming left V 0 bases short and J 1 base short, with 7 bases between.

The chain is built from TRBV27 and TRBJ2-7, with TRBD1 matching over 10 bases. CDR1 and CDR2 from the germline V gene are MNHEY and SMNVEV (reference sequence). Trimming cost V 3 bases and J 5 bases; bases outside gene matches: 4. The CDR3 spans 14 residues. This CDR3 reads CASSFGQGGHEQYF. In DNA form, the CDR3 reads TGTGCCAGCAGTTTCGGACAGGGGGGTCACGAGCAGTACTTC.

V is TRBV7-8 and J is TRBJ1-2; 7 bases align to TRBD1. Germline V gene lookup returns CDR1 SGHVS and CDR2 FQNEAQ. V dropped 5 bases and J dropped 8; count of bases not matched to a gene: 8. The CDR3 is made up of 13 amino acids. CDR3 sequence: CASSPRTGEGYTF. CDR3 sequence (DNA): TGTGCCAGCAGCCCAAGAACAGGGGAGGGCTACACCTTC.

The V gene is TRBV20-1, the J gene TRBJ2-7; 12 bases are shared with TRBD2. Germline V gene data show CDR1 as DFQATT and CDR2 as SNEGSKA (reference sequence). The CDR3 is 15 residues long. V trimming: 3 bases; J trimming: 3 bases; junction bases outside the gene matches: 6. DNA for the CDR3: TGCAGTGCTAGTAGGGGGACTAGCGGGCGCTACGAGCAGTACTTC. Translating it yields CSASRGTSGRYEQYF.

The V and J genes are TRBV20-1 and TRBJ2-7; possible D gene TRBD1, 6 bases. Germline V gene lookup returns CDR1 DFQATT and CDR2 SNEGSKA (reference sequence). V dropped 6 bases and J dropped 6 bases, with 12 bases sitting between them. The CDR3 has 11 amino acids. The CDR3 sequence is CSAQGRREQYF. In DNA form, the CDR3 reads TGCAGTGCCCAGGGGCGACGCGAGCAGTACTTC.

This sequence joins TRBV6-5 and TRBJ1-1, with D possibly TRBD1 on 5 matching bases. The CDR3 loop spans 13 amino acids. Per germline, CDR1 MNHEY and CDR2 SVGAGI. With 7 bases removed from V and 0 bases from J, the gap between germline ends came to 9 bases. The CDR3 loop is CASKGQLNTEAFF. The CDR3 bases are TGTGCCAGCAAGGGGCAACTGAACACTGAAGCTTTCTTT.

The CDR3 coding sequence is TGTGCCAGCAGCGGGGGACAGTTCACAGATACGCAGTATTTT. Translation gives CASSGGQFTDTQYF. The chain carries TRBV21-1 and TRBJ2-3; the table calls TRBD1, which could not be checked here. TRBV21-1 is deemed a pseudogene. The CDR3 consists of 14 residues.

The genes are TRBV18 and TRBJ1-1; D is perhaps TRBD1 (6 bases). Trimming pared 0 bases from V and 5 bases from J, leaving 10 bases between. The CDR3 contains 14 residues. Looked up from germline, CDR1 is KGHSH and CDR2 is LQKENI. This chain's CDR3 is CASSPPGAVTEAFF. Here the CDR3 DNA reads TGTGCCAGCTCACCACCGGGGGCGGTAACTGAAGCTTTCTTT.

A few counts support this clone. The chain recombines TRBV6-5 with TRBJ2-7; 7 bases are a match to TRBD2. This CDR3 has 15 amino acids. J gave up 2 bases and V 0 bases, and 4 bases lay outside the gene matches. CDR1 is MNHEY, CDR2 SVGAGI, per germline. The DNA for the CDR3 is TGTGCCAGCAGTTACTCGAGCGGGGTGCCCTACGAGCAGTACTTC. This gives the protein CASSYSSGVPYEQYF.

The chain has TRBV18 and TRBJ2-5, with TRBD1 as a possible D gene (5 bases). V dropped 6 bases and J dropped 2 bases, with 16 bases sitting between them. This CDR3 contains 15 residues. Germline CDR1 KGHSH, CDR2 LQKENI. In nucleotides, the CDR3 is TGTGCCAGCTCCCTTAGACAGATCCAACAAGAGACCCAGTACTTC. It yields the protein CASSLRQIQQETQYF.

The chain is built from TRBV5-6 and TRBJ1-2; D might be TRBD1 (6 bases). The germline V gene has CDR1 SGHDT and CDR2 YYEEEE. V was pared by 2 bases and J by 5 bases, with 13 bases between. The CDR3 has 14 residues. CDR3 nucleotide sequence: TGTGCCAGCAGCTTCTTCAGGGGCGAATATGGCTACACCTTC. It is translated as CASSFFRGEYGYTF.

This clone was seen once. This sequence joins TRBV5-6 and TRBJ2-7; 8 bases align to TRBD1. Unmatched junction bases numbered 13, after V lost 4 bases and J lost 4 bases. The germline gives CDR1 SGHDT, CDR2 YYEEEE. CDR3 size: 16 residues. This CDR3 reads CASSTDWTGKGYEQYF. For the CDR3, the DNA is TGTGCCAGCAGCACAGACTGGACAGGGAAAGGATACGAGCAGTACTTC.

The CDR3 reads CASSQGWDNYNEQFF. The CDR3 DNA reads as TGTGCCAGCAGCCAAGGTTGGGACAACTACAATGAGCAGTTCTTC. This sequence joins TRBV3-1 (or the pseudogene TRBV3-2) and TRBJ2-1; maybe TRBD1 (6 bases). CDR3 length: 15 amino acids. Germline V gene sequence: CDR1 LGHDT, CDR2 YNNKEL (reference sequence). V lost 1 base, J lost 3 bases, and 10 bases lay in between.

This clone was seen once. The chain recombines TRBV5-1 with TRBJ2-3; 9 positions agree with TRBD2. This CDR3 region has 16 residues. Unmatched junction bases numbered 6, after V lost 0 bases and J lost 4 bases. CDR1 SGHRS and CDR2 YFSETQ come from the germline V gene. CDR3 sequence (DNA): TGCGCCAGCAGCTTGGCGGGACTAGCTGGTGCAGATACGCAGTATTTT. Amino acid sequence: CASSLAGLAGADTQYF.

The chain links TRBV14 to TRBJ2-3, with D maybe TRBD2 (6 bases). Deletions cut 1 base from V and 4 bases from J, with 9 bases between. Germline V gives CDR1 SGHDN, CDR2 FVKESK. The CDR3 runs 14 residues. The CDR3 spells CASSQVRRADTQYF. CDR3 bases: TGTGCCAGCAGCCAAGTCAGGAGGGCAGATACGCAGTATTTT.